A single sample gave rise to the 30 T cell receptor beta chains below, sequenced in a study of blood T cell repertoires in COVID-19. Using immunoSEQ multiplex PCR, the repertoire was profiled, and TCRdb retains in-frame clones only, with some absent. The sample has about 190,000 clones; 86% are singletons. Sample: PBMCs or T cells enriched from blood (not recorded which). The receptors stem from a woman in her 30s who had recovered from COVID-19.

The chain employs TRBV28 and TRBJ1-5; 7 positions agree with TRBD1. CDR3 size: 13 residues. V dropped 8 bases and J dropped 5; count of bases not matched to a gene: 6. Per the germline V gene, CDR1 is MDHEN and CDR2 is SYDVKM. In DNA form, the CDR3 reads TGTGCCAGCCAGACAGGGCACGATCAGCCCCAGCATTTT. This gives the protein CASQTGHDQPQHF.

The chain has TRBV6-5 and TRBJ1-1, with a possible D match to TRBD1 (6 bases). Trimming shortened V by 5 bases and J by 8 bases, and 15 bases separated the two germline ends. Germline V gene data show CDR1 as MNHEY and CDR2 as SVGAGI. The CDR3 is made up of 13 amino acids. The DNA of the CDR3 is TGTGCCAGCAGTCAGGGGCAGGCAGAAGAAGCTTTCTTT. It translates to CASSQGQAEEAFF.

The genes are TRBV19 and TRBJ2-3; no reliable D call. The CDR3 consists of 15 residues. Trimming removed 5 bases at V and 6 bases at J, with 18 bases between. Per the germline V gene, CDR1 is LNHDA and CDR2 is SQIVND (reference sequence). The CDR3 sequence: CASSRKEYLSDTQYF. CDR3 DNA: TGTGCCAGTAGTCGAAAGGAGTATTTGTCGGATACGCAGTATTTT.

This chain uses TRBV28 with TRBJ2-2; D gene unclear. Deletions cut 4 bases from V and 4 bases from J, with 10 bases between. Germline assignment: CDR1 MDHEN and CDR2 SYDVKM. There are 14 residues in the CDR3. The CDR3 nucleotides read TGTGCCAGCAGTTCCCCCGCCAGCACCGGGGAGCTGTTTTTT. Protein: CASSSPASTGELFF.

CDR3 DNA sequence: TGTGCCAGCAGTTTTAATTCTCGTGGGAGGGGTGCGGGAGAGACCCAGTACTTC. Amino acid sequence: CASSFNSRGRGAGETQYF. The V gene is TRBV28, the J gene TRBJ2-5; 7 bases align to TRBD2. The CDR3 sequence is 18 residues long. Germline V lookup: CDR1 MDHEN, CDR2 SYDVKM. The ends lost 3 bases at V and 4 bases at J; junction bases unmatched: 17.

The V call is TRBV29-1, the J call TRBJ1-2; 7 positions match TRBD1. This CDR3 has 12 amino acids. CDR1 is SQVTM and CDR2 is ANQGSEA in the germline V gene. V shed 7 bases, J shed 4 bases, and the junction held 6 bases outside the gene matches. CDR3 sequence reads: CSARTGVYGYTF. Here the CDR3 DNA reads TGCAGCGCTAGGACAGGAGTCTATGGCTACACCTTC.

The chain recombines TRBV28 with TRBJ1-6, with 7 bases fitting TRBD1. The V and J ends lost 7 bases and 6 bases, in that order; junction bases with no gene match: 12. The CDR3 has 16 residues. Germline lookup yields CDR1 MDHEN and CDR2 SYDVKM. The CDR3 nucleotides are TGTGCCAGCACGGATGACAGGGAACCTCTTAATTCACCCCTCCACTTT. It encodes CASTDDREPLNSPLHF.

The V call is TRBV6-4, the J call TRBJ2-3; possibly TRBD1 for D (6 bases). The CDR3 spans 18 residues. The V gene lost 0 bases and the J gene lost 1 base, with 17 bases spanning the gap. Germline assignment: CDR1 MRHNA and CDR2 SNTAGT. The CDR3 spells CASSDSVTAGAGTDTQYF. DNA for the CDR3: TGTGCCAGCAGTGACTCGGTGACTGCAGGGGCCGGCACAGATACGCAGTATTTT.

This sequence joins TRBV28 and TRBJ2-7; TRBD1 matches 10 bases. From germline, CDR1 is MDHEN and CDR2 SYDVKM. V trimming: 6 bases; J trimming: 4 bases; junction bases outside the gene matches: 9. CDR3 length equals 15 residues. CDR3 nucleotide sequence: TGTGCCAGCAGCCAAAGACAGGGGGCAAAATACGAGCAGTACTTC. It yields the protein CASSQRQGAKYEQYF.

There are a few counts of this clone. The gene calls are TRBV11-3 and TRBJ2-3; 14 bases match TRBD2. V trimming: 1 base; J trimming: 4 bases; junction bases outside the gene matches: 4. The CDR3 length is 17 residues. Germline lookup yields CDR1 SGHNT and CDR2 YENEEA. The CDR3 reads CASSLGRLAGGPDTQYF. CDR3 nucleotides: TGTGCCAGCAGCTTAGGAAGACTAGCGGGAGGGCCAGATACGCAGTATTTT.

This clone was recorded only once. The chain carries TRBV6-2 or TRBV6-3 and TRBJ1-2; TRBD1 might be the D (6 bases). Trimming took 0 bases from V and 3 from J, leaving 11 bases between them. Per the germline V gene, CDR1 is MNHEY and CDR2 is SVGEGT. The CDR3 runs 15 residues. The CDR3 nucleotides read TGTGCCAGCAGTTACTCAGCAGGGGATCACTATGGCTACACCTTC. Translated, it gives CASSYSAGDHYGYTF.

The chain carries TRBV27 and TRBJ1-5; no clear D gene. This CDR3 is 14 amino acids long. Germline CDR1 MNHEY, CDR2 SMNVEV (reference sequence). Trimming cost V 1 base and J 2 bases, with 6 bases left between them. CDR3 coding DNA: TGTGCCAGCAGTTTATATGAGGGCAATCAGCCCCAGCATTTT. Residues: CASSLYEGNQPQHF.

The chain recombines TRBV9 with TRBJ1-1; 8 bases agree with TRBD1. Germline V gene sequence: CDR1 SGDLS, CDR2 YYNGEE. The CDR3 is made up of 15 amino acids. Germline trimming cut 0 bases from V and 1 base from J; bases unmatched to any gene: 2. As DNA, the CDR3 is TGTGCCAGCAGCGTAGTGGGGACAGGGAACACTGAAGCTTTCTTT. Translation gives CASSVVGTGNTEAFF. The complete variable domain, with remaining parts taken from reference TRBV9 and TRBJ1-1, reads DSGVTQTPKHLITATGQRVTLRCSPRSGDLSVYWYQQSLDQGLQFLIQYYNGEERAKGNILERFSAQQFPDLHSELNLSSLELGDSALYFCASSVVGTGNTEAFFGQGTRLTVV.

This rearrangement joins TRBV7-6 to TRBJ2-7; 7 bases line up with TRBD2. This CDR3 comprises 15 residues. With 6 bases clipped from V and 0 bases from J, the junction kept 8 bases outside the gene matches. The germline CDR1 and CDR2 sequences are SGHVS and FNYEAQ. This CDR3 is CASSSSGSLSYEQYF. DNA for the CDR3: TGTGCCAGCAGTTCTAGCGGAAGTCTCTCCTACGAGCAGTACTTC. Using reference TRBV7-6 and TRBJ2-7 for the parts outside the CDR3, the full variable domain is GAGVSQSPRYKVTKRGQDVALRCDPISGHVSLYWYRQALGQGPEFLTYFNYEAQQDKSGLPNDRFSAERPEGSISTLTIQRTEQRDSAMYRCASSSSGSLSYEQYFGPGTRLTVT.

This clone was observed once. CDR3 coding DNA: TGCGCCAGCAGCCATATATACAGGGGTCGGGGCGAGCAGTACTTC. Protein: CASSHIYRGRGEQYF. The rearrangement links TRBV4-1 to TRBJ2-7, with 7 bases that match TRBD1. Germline assignment: CDR1 MGHRA and CDR2 YSYEKL. This CDR3 region has 15 residues. After removal of 3 bases from V and 6 bases from J, the junction contained 11 bases not matched to a gene.

The CDR3 DNA follows: TGCGCCAGCAGCTTGGGGCGATCGGGGACAGGGGGCGCAGATACGCAGTATTTT. This sequence encodes CASSLGRSGTGGADTQYF. The rearrangement joins TRBV5-1 to TRBJ2-3; 12 bases match TRBD1. The CDR3 has 18 residues. Germline V gene data show CDR1 as SGHRS and CDR2 as YFSETQ. V lost 0 bases to trimming and J lost 4 bases; unmatched junction nucleotides: 9.

The gene calls are TRBV9 and TRBJ2-1; TRBD2 matches at 13 bases. The CDR3 covers 18 residues. Trimming took 0 bases from V and 1 from J; bases not matched to a gene: 4. Germline CDR1 and CDR2: SGDLS and YYNGEE. CDR3 coding DNA: TGTGCCAGCAGCGTAGGACTAGCGGGAGGACTGTCCTACAATGAGCAGTTCTTC. It codes for CASSVGLAGGLSYNEQFF.

The rearrangement uses TRBV5-4 and TRBJ2-7, with 8 nucleotides matching TRBD1. The V gene's germline CDR1 is SGHNT and CDR2 YYREEE (reference sequence). With 4 bases clipped from V and 3 bases from J, the junction kept 6 bases outside the gene matches. The length of the CDR3 is 14 residues. The CDR3 loop reads CASSRWDRNYEQYF. The CDR3 DNA is TGTGCCAGCAGCAGATGGGACAGGAACTACGAGCAGTACTTC.

This clone came up once. The genes are TRBV11-2 and TRBJ1-6; no reliable D call. CDR1 is SGHAT, CDR2 FQNNGV, per germline. The CDR3 is made up of 14 amino acids. V shed 3 bases and J shed 8 bases, with 11 bases lying between them. The DNA for the CDR3 is TGTGCCAGCAGCTTCTCTGGGCCAGATTCACCCCTCCACTTT. Residues: CASSFSGPDSPLHF.

Concerning this clone: The junction differs from germline at one of its ends, possibly a read error. In DNA form, the CDR3 reads TGTGCTAGCAGTCCTGGACAGGGGAATAATTCACCCCTCCACTTT. Translation gives CASSPGQGNNSPLHF. The chain links TRBV7-7 to TRBJ1-6; 9 bases are a match to TRBD1. Per germline, CDR1 SSHAT and CDR2 FNYEAQ (reference sequence). This CDR3 contains 15 residues.

The chain links TRBV28 to TRBJ2-7; 9 positions match TRBD2. This CDR3 has 15 amino acids. Germline-derived CDR1 and CDR2 are MDHEN and SYDVKM. Trimming removed 5 bases from V and 1 base from J; junction bases left unmatched: 6. CDR3 in DNA: TGTGCCAGCAGTCGCGGGAGGGCGATATCCTACGAGCAGTACTTC. This gives the protein CASSRGRAISYEQYF.

The chain employs TRBV6-5 and TRBJ1-2; 9 positions agree with TRBD1. CDR1 and CDR2 (germline): MNHEY, SVGAGI. With V trimmed by 6 bases and J by 8 bases, 10 bases remained unmatched. The CDR3 covers 14 residues. DNA of the CDR3: TGTGCCAGCAGATTCCCCGGGACAGGGACCGGCTACACCTTC. Translation: CASRFPGTGTGYTF.

The table lists this clone with many counts. The chain carries TRBV6-2 or TRBV6-3 and TRBJ2-5; weak D call: TRBD2 (6 bases). Between the trimmed V and J ends, which lost 2 bases and 3 bases, there was a span of 7 bases. The CDR3 length is 13 residues. Germline V CDR1 and CDR2: MNHEY, SVGEGT. For the CDR3, the DNA is TGTGCCAGCAGTTACCCGGGGGAAGAGACCCAGTACTTC. Translating it yields CASSYPGEETQYF.

The chain carries TRBV11-2 and TRBJ2-3; 9 nucleotides agree with TRBD2. The germline CDR1 and CDR2 sequences are SGHAT and FQNNGV. The junction had 7 bases not matched to a gene; V was cut back by 2 bases and J by 4 bases. The CDR3 covers 16 residues. CDR3 bases: TGTGCCAGCAGCTTAATTCGCGGGAGGGCCCCAGATACGCAGTATTTT. Its protein is CASSLIRGRAPDTQYF.

V and J are TRBV28 and TRBJ2-5; 8 nucleotides align to TRBD1. This CDR3 has 15 amino acids. The junction had 10 bases not matched to a gene; V was cut back by 6 bases and J by 4 bases. The germline V gene has CDR1 MDHEN and CDR2 SYDVKM. The CDR3 reads CASRLDWDRSETQYF. Written as DNA, the CDR3 is TGTGCCAGCAGACTGGACTGGGACAGGTCAGAGACCCAGTACTTC.

This rearrangement joins TRBV5-5 to TRBJ2-7; D perhaps matches TRBD2 (5 bases). The length of the CDR3 is 14 residues. Germline loops: CDR1 SGHKS, CDR2 YYEKEE (reference sequence). Deletions cut 7 bases from V and 6 bases from J, with 20 bases between. CDR3 coding DNA: TGTGCCAGCCAACTACTAGGGAAGGTCGGCGAGCAGTACTTC. Amino acids: CASQLLGKVGEQYF.

The rearrangement uses TRBV7-2 and TRBJ1-2; 7 nucleotides agree with TRBD1. With 5 bases clipped from V and 5 bases from J, the junction kept 11 bases outside the gene matches. Germline-derived CDR1 and CDR2 are SGHTA and FQGNSA. The CDR3 is 15 amino acids. The CDR3 DNA reads TGTGCCAGCAGCCCGGGACAGAGGCTTTTTTATGGCTACACCTTC. This translates into CASSPGQRLFYGYTF.

The chain is built from TRBV4-1 and TRBJ2-7; the match to TRBD1 covers 9 bases. Germline lookup yields CDR1 MGHRA and CDR2 YSYEKL. This CDR3 has 15 amino acids. V was pared by 0 bases and J by 3 bases, with 3 bases of the junction left unmatched. The CDR3 coding sequence is TGCGCCAGCAGCCAAGATTTGGGACAGGGCTACGAGCAGTACTTC. Residues: CASSQDLGQGYEQYF.

The chain employs TRBV11-2 and TRBJ2-1; no firm D call. The CDR3 spans 13 residues. V lost 5 bases to trimming and J lost 4 bases, with 9 bases between them. Per the germline V gene, CDR1 is SGHAT and CDR2 is FQNNGV. CDR3 coding DNA: TGTGCCAGCAGCCCACGCACTTACAATGAGCAGTTCTTC. Translation gives CASSPRTYNEQFF.

This clone has more than one count but fewer than ten. This chain joins TRBV28 and TRBJ2-3, with 7 bases aligning to TRBD1. The germline gives CDR1 MDHEN, CDR2 SYDVKM. The CDR3 covers 14 residues. V was pared by 4 bases and J by 4 bases, with 5 bases of the junction left unmatched. The CDR3 DNA reads TGTGCCAGCAGTTCAGGGGGTGTTGCAGATACGCAGTATTTT. It is translated as CASSSGGVADTQYF.